The 17 T cell receptor beta chains presented below share a single source sample, sequenced in a study of STAT5B mutations in CD4+ large granular lymphocyte leukemia. Sequencing used immunoSEQ multiplex PCR; TCRdb keeps in-frame clones, though not all of them. The data hold about 31,000 clones, with 85% to 90% observed a single time. Source material: CD4+ T cells from blood buffy coats. All receptors derive from a human donor in good health.

This clone came up a few times. V is TRBV11-3 and J is TRBJ2-5, with 9 bases fitting TRBD2. V gave up 3 bases and J gave up 4 bases; unmatched junction bases: 3. This CDR3 contains 14 residues. The germline V gene encodes CDR1 SGHNT and CDR2 YENEEA. The CDR3 nucleotides are TGTGCCAGCAGCTTTAGCGGGAGCGGAGAGACCCAGTACTTC. Translating gives CASSFSGSGETQYF.

Written as DNA, the CDR3 is TGTGCCAGCACCCCCTGGACTAGCGGAACCAATGAGCAGTTCTTC. This gives the protein CASTPWTSGTNEQFF. The chain uses TRBV7-9 and TRBJ2-1, with TRBD2 matching over 10 bases. The junction had 9 bases not matched to a gene; V was cut back by 7 bases and J by 6 bases. Per the germline V gene, CDR1 is SEHNR and CDR2 is FQNEAQ (reference sequence). The CDR3 covers 15 residues.

The chain combines TRBV21-1 with TRBJ2-3; the table's D gene call, TRBD1, was not cross checked with the DNA. TRBV21-1 constitutes a pseudogene. This CDR3 contains 16 residues. In nucleotides, the CDR3 is TGTGCCAGCATGGTCGACAGGGGGCTTGGCACAGATACGCAGTATTTT. It codes for CASMVDRGLGTDTQYF.

The table lists this clone with a few counts. The rearrangement joins TRBV6-5 to TRBJ1-5, with D possibly being TRBD1 (6 bases). The CDR3 runs 13 residues. Trimming left V 6 bases short and J 5 bases short, with 11 bases between. Per germline, CDR1 MNHEY and CDR2 SVGAGI. DNA for the CDR3: TGTGCCAGCAGACAGGGAGAGGATCAGCCCCAGCATTTT. This sequence encodes CASRQGEDQPQHF.

This chain joins TRBV27 and TRBJ1-1; perhaps TRBD1 as D (6 bases). CDR1 is MNHEY and CDR2 is SMNVEV in the germline V gene (reference sequence). The CDR3 is 15 amino acids. The V and J ends lost 6 bases and 4 bases respectively, with 18 bases between them. The CDR3 loop reads CASRQKARGGTEAFF. In nucleotides, the CDR3 is TGTGCCAGCAGGCAGAAGGCCAGGGGTGGCACTGAAGCTTTCTTT.

This rearrangement joins TRBV6-4 to TRBJ2-5, with D possibly matching TRBD2 (5 bases). This CDR3 has 13 residues. The germline gives CDR1 MRHNA, CDR2 SNTAGT. With 4 bases removed from V and 1 base from J, the gap between germline ends came to 7 bases. This chain's CDR3 is CASSAGSQETQYF. CDR3 sequence (DNA): TGTGCCAGCAGTGCGGGGTCCCAAGAGACCCAGTACTTC.

The chain has TRBV19 and TRBJ2-7, with 9 bases aligning to TRBD1. From germline, CDR1 is LNHDA and CDR2 SQIVND (reference sequence). Unmatched junction bases numbered 4, after V lost 1 base and J lost 3 bases. The CDR3 is made up of 15 amino acids. Here the CDR3 reads CASSIVQGANYEQYF. CDR3 bases: TGTGCCAGTAGTATAGTACAGGGGGCTAACTACGAGCAGTACTTC.

V and J are TRBV7-6 and TRBJ2-1, with D tentatively TRBD2 (5 bases). From germline, CDR1 is SGHVS and CDR2 FNYEAQ. CDR3 length: 13 amino acids. Trimming pared 1 base from V and 9 bases from J, leaving 10 bases between. The CDR3: CASSLVLAPEQFF. The CDR3 bases are TGTGCCAGCAGCTTAGTGCTAGCCCCTGAGCAGTTCTTC.

The gene calls are TRBV9 and TRBJ1-5; 7 bases align to TRBD1. Germline V gene sequence: CDR1 SGDLS, CDR2 YYNGEE. The CDR3 totals 14 residues. V lost 3 bases, J lost 6 bases, and 6 bases stayed unmatched. The CDR3 DNA sequence: TGTGCCAGCAGCGCCGAAGGGGGCGGTCAGCCCCAGCATTTT. Translated: CASSAEGGGQPQHF.

The CDR3 protein is CASSKLTPGEAGELFF. For the CDR3, the DNA is TGTGCCAGCAGCAAGCTGACGCCGGGGGAAGCCGGGGAGCTGTTTTTT. This rearrangement joins TRBV21-1 to TRBJ2-2; the D call in the table, TRBD2, was not verified against the DNA. TRBV21-1 counts as a pseudogene. The CDR3 loop spans 16 amino acids.

This clone was detected once. The rearrangement joins TRBV18 to TRBJ2-1; 8 nucleotides line up with TRBD2. This CDR3 has 16 residues. Germline V CDR1 and CDR2: KGHSH, LQKENI. J gave up 6 bases and V 2 bases, and 9 bases lay outside the gene matches. The CDR3 DNA reads TGTGCCAGCTCACCAGGGGGATCGAGCGGGGGCAATGAGCAGTTCTTC. This gives the protein CASSPGGSSGGNEQFF.

V and J are TRBV15 and TRBJ2-5; 7 bases agree with TRBD1. In germline, CDR1 is LNHNV, CDR2 YYDKDF (reference sequence). The CDR3 totals 15 residues. The V and J ends lost 0 bases and 5 bases, in that order; junction bases with no gene match: 6. The CDR3 spells CATSRDPTGYETQYF. CDR3 DNA sequence: TGTGCCACCAGCAGAGACCCGACAGGGTATGAGACCCAGTACTTC.

This sequence joins TRBV5-4 and TRBJ2-5; 12 nucleotides agree with TRBD2. CDR3 length: 17 residues. V gave up 0 bases and J gave up 4 bases; unmatched junction bases: 7. Germline-derived CDR1 and CDR2 are SGHNT and YYREEE (reference sequence). CDR3 residues: CASSLGLAGGLVETQYF. CDR3 DNA sequence: TGTGCCAGCAGCTTGGGCCTAGCGGGAGGGCTCGTAGAGACCCAGTACTTC.

This clone has more than one count but fewer than ten. This chain links TRBV28 with TRBJ1-2, with 12 nucleotides matching TRBD1. The CDR3 consists of 15 residues. Trimming removed 4 bases from V and 7 bases from J; junction bases left unmatched: 7. CDR1 and CDR2 from the germline V gene are MDHEN and SYDVKM. The CDR3 protein is CASSSHGTGGSGYTF. CDR3 DNA sequence: TGTGCCAGCAGTTCCCACGGGACAGGGGGCTCTGGCTACACCTTC.

J is TRBJ1-2 and V is TRBV5-4; 7 bases agree with TRBD1. The J segment lost 10 bases and the V segment lost 4 bases, leaving 10 bases of the junction unmatched. The CDR3 spans 13 residues. The germline V gene encodes CDR1 SGHNT and CDR2 YYREEE (reference sequence). This CDR3 is CASSIGTAISYTF. The CDR3 DNA reads as TGTGCCAGCAGCATCGGGACAGCTATATCCTACACCTTC.

The chain combines TRBV28 with TRBJ1-6; D possibly corresponds to TRBD1 (6 bases). The V gene's germline CDR1 is MDHEN and CDR2 SYDVKM. V gave up 6 bases and J gave up 4 bases, with 19 bases separating them. The CDR3 totals 17 residues. CDR3 residues: CASRPRTAPSYNSPLHF. The DNA for the CDR3 is TGTGCCAGCAGACCCCGGACAGCGCCCTCTTATAATTCACCCCTCCACTTT.

This chain joins TRBV6-1 and TRBJ2-1; 9 bases agree with TRBD2. With V trimmed by 3 bases and J by 8 bases, 8 bases remained unmatched. The CDR3 covers 15 residues. Germline CDR1 and CDR2: MNHNS and SASEGT. The CDR3 sequence is CASSELAGGWDEQFF. For the CDR3, the DNA is TGTGCCAGCAGTGAGTTGGCGGGAGGGTGGGATGAGCAGTTCTTC.